Presented here are 32 T cell receptor beta chains from one specimen sequenced in a study of early T cells in non-severe SARS-CoV-2 infection. TCRdb re-called the 5' RACE reads through MiXCR, storing one row per CDR3 protein. This table has fewer than 35,000 distinct CDR3 sequences, 4.4% appearing once. The source material was whole blood. The receptors were gathered from an adult who was a healthcare worker with PCR-confirmed SARS-CoV-2 infection or an uninfected control (not recorded which).

This clonotype was counted at least ten times. This rearrangement joins TRBV4-3 to TRBJ2-2; D is unclear. This CDR3 has 14 residues. Per the germline V gene, CDR1 is LGHNA and CDR2 is YSLEER. V lost 0 bases, J lost 5 bases, and 7 bases lay in between. The DNA of the CDR3 is TGCGCCAGCAGCCAAGATGACGAGACCGGGGAGCTGTTTTTT. This translates into CASSQDDETGELFF.

This clonotype was recorded many times. The gene calls are TRBV5-1 and TRBJ2-3; 8 bases align to TRBD2. This CDR3 region has 16 residues. Trimming cost V 6 bases and J 1 base; bases outside gene matches: 10. Germline V CDR1 and CDR2: SGHRS, YFSETQ. The CDR3 nucleotides read TGCGCCAGCATCACAAATCCGGGACTAGGCACAGATACGCAGTATTTT. As protein: CASITNPGLGTDTQYF.

This clonotype was found many times. The chain is built from TRBV6-2 or TRBV6-3 and TRBJ2-1, with 13 bases matching TRBD2. Germline-derived CDR1 and CDR2 are MNHEY and SVGEGT. This CDR3 is 16 amino acids long. V was pared by 6 bases and J by 4 bases, with 6 bases of the junction left unmatched. CDR3 DNA sequence: TGTGCCAGCAGACTAGCGGGAGGGATGACGTACAATGAGCAGTTCTTC. Its protein is CASRLAGGMTYNEQFF.

This clonotype was observed a handful of times. This chain uses TRBV5-1 with TRBJ2-1; 9 bases align to TRBD2. V shed 0 bases, J shed 6 bases, and the junction held 7 bases outside the gene matches. Looked up from germline, CDR1 is SGHRS and CDR2 is YFSETQ. The CDR3 runs 16 residues. This chain's CDR3 is CASSLGGSGSSNEQFF. In DNA, the CDR3 is TGCGCCAGCAGCTTGGGTGGTAGCGGGAGCTCCAATGAGCAGTTCTTC.

The rearrangement uses TRBV10-3 and TRBJ1-6; D may be TRBD1 (5 bases). Between the trimmed V and J ends, which lost 8 bases and 7 bases, there was a span of 15 bases. This CDR3 comprises 14 residues. Germline assignment: CDR1 ENHRY and CDR2 SYGVKD. CDR3 nucleotides: TGTGCCATCCGTCAGGACAAGGCCAATTCACCCCTCCACTTT. It codes for CAIRQDKANSPLHF.

Many counts were recorded for this clonotype. The V call is TRBV7-2, the J call TRBJ1-1, with TRBD1 matching over 8 bases. The J segment lost 4 bases and the V segment lost 4 bases, leaving 5 bases of the junction unmatched. The CDR3 consists of 14 residues. Per germline, CDR1 SGHTA and CDR2 FQGNSA. CDR3 sequence reads: CASSSQGVVTEAFF. CDR3 sequence (DNA): TGTGCCAGCAGCTCACAGGGGGTCGTCACTGAAGCTTTCTTT.

This clonotype was recorded at least ten times. V usage is TRBV10-3 and J usage is TRBJ2-5; 12 bases line up with TRBD2. The CDR3 length is 18 residues. Germline CDR1 and CDR2: ENHRY and SYGVKD. With 2 bases clipped from V and 5 bases from J, the junction kept 12 bases outside the gene matches. The CDR3: CAISEEGLLAGGWETQYF. CDR3 nucleotide sequence: TGTGCCATCAGTGAGGAGGGACTACTAGCGGGAGGATGGGAGACCCAGTACTTC.

There are many counts of this clonotype. The J gene is TRBJ2-5, the V gene TRBV6-5; 7 nucleotides match TRBD2. V shed 4 bases, J shed 5 bases, and the junction held 4 bases outside the gene matches. This CDR3 region has 13 residues. CDR1 and CDR2 (germline): MNHEY, SVGAGI. CDR3 protein: CASSFPGGETQYF. The CDR3 DNA is TGTGCCAGCAGTTTTCCGGGAGGCGAGACCCAGTACTTC.

J is TRBJ1-5 and V is TRBV6-5; TRBD1 agrees at 7 bases. Unmatched junction bases numbered 8, after V lost 5 bases and J lost 4 bases. The CDR3 totals 15 residues. CDR1 is MNHEY, CDR2 SVGAGI, per germline. The CDR3 here is CASSPGTAPNQPQHF. In DNA form, the CDR3 reads TGTGCCAGCAGTCCGGGGACAGCGCCAAATCAGCCCCAGCATTTT.

This clonotype was picked up many times. The chain uses TRBV4-3 and TRBJ1-4; maybe TRBD1 (5 bases). Germline V lookup: CDR1 LGHNA, CDR2 YSLEER. The CDR3 is made up of 16 amino acids. V lost 0 bases and J 2 bases, leaving 10 bases between the germline ends. Here the CDR3 DNA reads TGCGCCAGCAGCCAAGATCGGGGCGCCACTAATGAAAAACTGTTTTTT. Protein product: CASSQDRGATNEKLFF.

At least ten counts were recorded for this clonotype. The gene calls are TRBV19 and TRBJ2-1; TRBD2 matches 13 bases. CDR1 is LNHDA and CDR2 is SQIVND in the germline V gene (reference sequence). The CDR3 totals 16 residues. V lost 4 bases and J lost 7; bases outside the gene matches: 7. The CDR3 coding sequence is TGTGCCAGTAGTAGCCCAAGGACTAGCGGGAGTAATGAGCAGTTCTTC. As protein: CASSSPRTSGSNEQFF.

There are many counts of this clonotype. The V and J genes are TRBV5-6 and TRBJ1-6; TRBD1 matches at 9 bases. The CDR3 has 15 residues. Per germline, CDR1 SGHDT and CDR2 YYEEEE. V lost 4 bases to trimming and J lost 9 bases; unmatched junction nucleotides: 8. CDR3 DNA sequence: TGTGCCAGCAGCGGACGGACAGGGGAGAGTTCACCCCTCCACTTT. Residues: CASSGRTGESSPLHF.

This clonotype was seen a few times. The genes are TRBV24-1 and TRBJ2-7; D gene uncertain. CDR1 is KGHDR and CDR2 is SFDVKD in the germline V gene. This CDR3 has 19 residues. The germline V and J ends were trimmed by 4 bases and 2 bases, with 26 bases remaining between them. CDR3 DNA: TGTGCCACCAGTGACACCAGTGCCCAGGACGGATCGAACCCCTACGAGCAGTACGTC. As protein: CATSDTSAQDGSNPYEQYV.

This clonotype has only a few counts. V and J are TRBV7-2 and TRBJ2-7, with 10 bases fitting TRBD2. The CDR3 has 18 residues. The J segment lost 3 bases and the V segment lost 1 base, leaving 12 bases of the junction unmatched. Germline lookup yields CDR1 SGHTA and CDR2 FQGNSA. The CDR3 nucleotides read TGTGCCAGCAGCTTAGTTGGCCCCGGGACTAGCGACTTCTACGAGCAGTACTTC. As protein: CASSLVGPGTSDFYEQYF.

This clonotype was detected many times. The V call is TRBV6-2 or TRBV6-3, the J call TRBJ2-3, with 8 bases matching TRBD1. Germline loops: CDR1 MNHEY, CDR2 SVGEGT. The CDR3 length is 14 residues. The V and J ends lost 7 bases and 3 bases, in that order; junction bases with no gene match: 6. As DNA, the CDR3 is TGTGCCAGCAACCTACAGGGGGGTACAGATACGCAGTATTTT. It specifies CASNLQGGTDTQYF.

The table lists this clonotype with many counts. V usage is TRBV12-3 or TRBV12-4 and J usage is TRBJ1-3, with TRBD1 as a possible D gene (5 bases). The CDR3 length is 15 residues. Between the trimmed V and J ends, which lost 3 bases and 2 bases, there was a span of 11 bases. CDR3 coding DNA: TGTGCCAGCAGTTTTCAGGGCGACGCTGGAAACACCATATATTTT. It is translated as CASSFQGDAGNTIYF.

The sample holds many counts of this clonotype. J is TRBJ2-6 and V is TRBV15; D is uncertain. The CDR3 consists of 16 residues. V was clipped by 0 bases and J by 0 bases, with 6 bases between them. Germline assignment: CDR1 LNHNV and CDR2 YYDKDF (reference sequence). This chain's CDR3 is CATSRDHSSGANVLTF. The CDR3 bases are TGTGCCACCAGCAGAGATCACAGCTCTGGGGCCAACGTCCTGACTTTC.

This clonotype was observed at least ten times. The chain uses TRBV25-1 and TRBJ1-6; TRBD1 agrees at 9 bases. The germline V gene has CDR1 MGHDK and CDR2 SYGVNS. V dropped 9 bases and J dropped 9; count of bases not matched to a gene: 6. The CDR3 spans 13 residues. CDR3 bases: TGTGCCAGTCGAACAGGGGGCGCTTCACCCCTCCACTTT. As protein: CASRTGGASPLHF.

To note about this clonotype: This may stem from a read error, because a much larger clone lies one nucleotide away. The chain employs TRBV9 and TRBJ2-2; no clear D gene. The V and J ends lost 0 bases and 4 bases respectively, with 7 bases between them. Germline lookup yields CDR1 SGDLS and CDR2 YYNGEE. The length of the CDR3 is 14 residues. The CDR3 DNA reads TGTGCCAGCAGCGTAGGTCGAATCACCGGGGAGCTGTTTTTT. Amino acid sequence: CASSVGRITGELFF.

This clonotype was counted ten times or more. The V call is TRBV4-2, the J call TRBJ2-7; 14 bases are shared with TRBD2. Germline V lookup: CDR1 LGHNA, CDR2 YNFKEQ. Unmatched junction bases numbered 4, after V lost 4 bases and J lost 5 bases. The CDR3 runs 15 residues. The CDR3 DNA reads TGTGCCAGCAGCCCGACTAGCGGGAGGGCCGACGAGCAGTACTTC. Translating it yields CASSPTSGRADEQYF.

The chain joins TRBV7-6 to TRBJ2-1, with 11 bases that match TRBD2. The CDR3 is 15 residues long. Germline lookup yields CDR1 SGHVS and CDR2 FNYEAQ. V shed 5 bases, J shed 4 bases, and the junction held 4 bases outside the gene matches. CDR3 coding DNA: TGTGCCAGCAGCACCGGGACTAGCGGTTACAATGAGCAGTTCTTC. Its translation is CASSTGTSGYNEQFF. Full variable domain (rest looked up from reference TRBV7-6 and TRBJ2-1): GAGVSQSPRYKVTKRGQDVALRCDPISGHVSLYWYRQALGQGPEFLTYFNYEAQQDKSGLPNDRFSAERPEGSISTLTIQRTEQRDSAMYRCASSTGTSGYNEQFFGPGTRLTVL.

In its sample, this clonotype was seen many times. This chain joins TRBV28 and TRBJ2-5, with D possibly being TRBD2 (6 bases). The CDR3 has 13 amino acids. The germline CDR1 and CDR2 sequences are MDHEN and SYDVKM. V was pared by 5 bases and J by 2 bases, with 9 bases between. In DNA form, the CDR3 reads TGTGCCAGCAGTCCCGCGGGGCAAGAGACCCAGTACTTC. Amino acid sequence: CASSPAGQETQYF. Full variable domain (outside the CDR3, taken from reference TRBV28 and TRBJ2-5): DVKVTQSSRYLVKRTGEKVFLECVQDMDHENMFWYRQDPGLGLRLIYFSYDVKMKEKGDIPEGYSVSREKKERFSLILESASTNQTSMYLCASSPAGQETQYFGPGTRLLVL.

This clonotype was seen once. This may come from a read error, since a much larger clone is one base off. The chain recombines TRBV21-1 with TRBJ2-4. TRBV21-1 is assigned pseudogene status. This CDR3 region has 12 residues. The chain's CDR3 is CASRMKAGNCYF. Here the CDR3 DNA reads TGTGCCAGCAGGATGAAGGCCGGCAACTGTTACTTC.

This clonotype occurred many times. The chain combines TRBV20-1 with TRBJ2-4; D gene uncertain. The germline CDR1 and CDR2 sequences are DFQATT and SNEGSKA (reference sequence). V shed 0 bases and J shed 2 bases, with 17 bases lying between them. The CDR3 is 17 residues long. DNA of the CDR3: TGCAGTGCTAGAGATAGGATGCAGTCACAGTCCAAAAACATTCAGTACTTC. Residues: CSARDRMQSQSKNIQYF.

This clonotype was observed at least ten times. The V call is TRBV14, the J call TRBJ2-5, with D possibly matching TRBD1 (6 bases). Germline CDR1 is SGHDN and CDR2 is FVKESK. The CDR3 has 16 amino acids. The V end was cut by 0 bases, the J end by 3 bases, with 14 bases between. This CDR3 is CASSQEPGRGKETQYF. DNA for the CDR3: TGTGCCAGCAGCCAAGAACCAGGCAGGGGTAAAGAGACCCAGTACTTC. Full variable domain (rest looked up from reference TRBV14 and TRBJ2-5): EAGVTQFPSHSVIEKGQTVTLRCDPISGHDNLYWYRRVMGKEIKFLLHFVKESKQDESGMPNNRFLAERTGGTYSTLKVQPAELEDSGVYFCASSQEPGRGKETQYFGPGTRLLVL.

This clonotype has a handful of counts. The chain has TRBV7-9 and TRBJ2-1; D unresolved. Germline assignment: CDR1 SEHNR and CDR2 FQNEAQ (reference sequence). The CDR3 runs to 13 residues. Trimming removed 3 bases at V and 6 bases at J, with 9 bases between. This CDR3 is CASSFSLPNEQFF. As DNA, the CDR3 is TGTGCCAGCAGCTTTTCGTTACCCAATGAGCAGTTCTTC.

With respect to this clonotype: A read error may explain this, as a much larger clone is one base away. The chain recombines TRBV6-5 with TRBJ1-2, with D maybe TRBD1 (6 bases). The V gene lost 3 bases and the J gene lost 5 bases, with 7 bases spanning the gap. Germline CDR1 reads MNHEY; CDR2 reads SVGAGI. CDR3 length: 12 amino acids. The CDR3 sequence is CASSYRGYGYTF. The CDR3 coding sequence is TGTGCCAGCAGTTATAGGGGGTATGGCTACACCTTC.

This clonotype was seen a handful of times. A much larger clone is a single base away; this may be a read error. This chain links TRBV5-1 with TRBJ2-1, with D uncertain. The V and J ends lost 4 bases and 5 bases respectively, with 10 bases between them. Germline-derived CDR1 and CDR2 are SGHRS and YFSETQ. CDR3 size: 13 residues. The CDR3 reads CASSELENNEQFF. The CDR3 region has the DNA TGCGCCAGCAGCGAATTAGAGAACAATGAGCAGTTCTTC.

This clonotype was found many times. This chain connects TRBV5-1 to TRBJ2-1; D may be TRBD2 (5 bases). Trimming removed 2 bases at V and 7 bases at J, with 13 bases between. CDR3 length: 14 amino acids. Germline V gene lookup returns CDR1 SGHRS and CDR2 YFSETQ. CDR3 bases: TGCGCCAGCAGCTTAAGACCTGGAGGAAATGAGCAGTTCTTC. As protein: CASSLRPGGNEQFF. The full variable domain, rest sourced from reference TRBV5-1 and TRBJ2-1, is KAGVTQTPRYLIKTRGQQVTLSCSPISGHRSVSWYQQTPGQGLQFLFEYFSETQRNKGNFPGRFSGRQFSNSRSEMNVSTLELGDSALYLCASSLRPGGNEQFFGPGTRLTVL.

This clonotype was observed at least ten times. This rearrangement joins TRBV5-1 to TRBJ2-7; D gene unclear. The CDR3 contains 15 residues. Germline V CDR1 and CDR2: SGHRS, YFSETQ. V shed 4 bases and J shed 3 bases, with 17 bases lying between them. CDR3 region: CASSPLETSLYEQYF. In DNA, the CDR3 is TGCGCCAGCAGCCCTCTTGAGACATCCCTCTACGAGCAGTACTTC.

This clonotype was seen many times. This chain links TRBV10-3 with TRBJ2-7, with D possibly matching TRBD2 (5 bases). Germline CDR1 reads ENHRY; CDR2 reads SYGVKD. Trimming took 6 bases from V and 3 from J, leaving 18 bases between them. The CDR3 length is 15 residues. The CDR3 DNA sequence: TGTGCCATCAGGGGGTCCACTAGTATCGGCTACGAGCAGTACTTC. It encodes CAIRGSTSIGYEQYF.

Ten or more counts support this clonotype. V gene TRBV28 combines with J gene TRBJ2-7; D is undetermined. Per germline, CDR1 MDHEN and CDR2 SYDVKM. The V end was cut by 3 bases, the J end by 1 base, with 22 bases between. The CDR3 spans 18 residues. CDR3 DNA sequence: TGTGCCAGCAGTTTTTTTCTTGATTTGGTCAGAGAATCCTACGAGCAGTACTTC. Its translation is CASSFFLDLVRESYEQYF.